One and the same sample provided the 18 T cell receptor beta chains below, sequenced in a study of control samples from healthy donors and cancer patients. Profiling relied on immunoSEQ multiplex PCR, and the TCRdb table lists in-frame clones only, not all of them. This table holds roughly 170,000 clones, just under 95% found once. The sequenced sample was blood. The source of these receptors is a man younger than 30 in good health.

The chain combines TRBV5-6 with TRBJ2-7, with D hard to call. Trimming took 0 bases from V and 1 from J, leaving 8 bases between them. Germline V gene sequence: CDR1 SGHDT, CDR2 YYEEEE. The CDR3 is 14 residues long. The CDR3: CASSLGYGSYEQYF. The CDR3 DNA follows: TGTGCCAGCAGCTTGGGTTACGGGTCCTACGAGCAGTACTTC.

The CDR3: CASNIGTSGGVFGEQYF. The CDR3 DNA sequence: TGTGCCAGCAATATCGGGACTAGCGGGGGGGTTTTTGGCGAGCAGTACTTC. The V call is TRBV2, the J call TRBJ2-7; 16 bases match TRBD2. Germline CDR1 reads SNHLY; CDR2 reads FYNNEI. The CDR3 runs to 17 residues. The V and J ends lost 7 bases and 6 bases, in that order; junction bases with no gene match: 12.

This rearrangement joins TRBV6-5 to TRBJ2-1; weak D call: TRBD2 (6 bases). Trimming stripped 6 bases from V and 3 bases from J, with 15 bases between. The CDR3 is 15 residues long. Germline V gene sequence: CDR1 MNHEY, CDR2 SVGAGI. The CDR3 sequence is CASRRGTEDYNEQFF. CDR3 DNA: TGTGCCAGCAGACGTGGGACTGAGGACTACAATGAGCAGTTCTTC.

The rearrangement joins TRBV19 to TRBJ1-1; 12 nucleotides agree with TRBD1. The CDR3 length is 15 residues. J lost 2 bases, V lost 6 bases, and 4 bases had no gene match. Germline V gene sequence: CDR1 LNHDA, CDR2 SQIVND (reference sequence). The CDR3 DNA reads TGTGCCAGTAGCCCGGGACAGGGGGCAAACACTGAAGCTTTCTTT. It translates to CASSPGQGANTEAFF.

The V call is TRBV5-1, the J call TRBJ2-7; D may be TRBD1 or TRBD2 (6 bases each). V was trimmed by 0 bases and J by 4 bases, leaving 17 bases between them. CDR1 is SGHRS and CDR2 is YFSETQ in the germline V gene. CDR3 size: 16 residues. This CDR3 is CASSLAGGGKRYEQYF. In DNA form, the CDR3 reads TGCGCCAGCAGCTTGGCCGGGGGCGGGAAAAGGTACGAGCAGTACTTC.

The rearrangement links TRBV15 to TRBJ1-5, with D maybe TRBD1 (6 bases). CDR3 length equals 15 residues. Germline loops: CDR1 LNHNV, CDR2 YYDKDF (reference sequence). Trimming stripped 1 base from V and 0 bases from J, with 7 bases between. The CDR3 nucleotides are TGTGCCACCAGCAGAGGACAGGTTAGCAATCAGCCCCAGCATTTT. This translates into CATSRGQVSNQPQHF. Drawing the rest from reference TRBV15 and TRBJ1-5, the complete variable domain is DAMVIQNPRYQVTQFGKPVTLSCSQTLNHNVMYWYQQKSSQAPKLLFHYYDKDFNNEADTPDNFQSRRPNTSFCFLDIRSPGLGDTAMYLCATSRGQVSNQPQHFGDGTRLSIL.

The chain carries TRBV28 and TRBJ1-5; D gene unclear. The germline V and J ends were trimmed by 4 bases and 7 bases, with 14 bases remaining between them. The CDR3 has 14 residues. Per germline, CDR1 MDHEN and CDR2 SYDVKM. The CDR3 nucleotides read TGTGCCAGCAGTTCCCGAACGGGAGGGCAGCCCCAGCATTTT. Translation: CASSSRTGGQPQHF.

Concerning this clone itself: The junction shows a germline mismatch at one end, possibly a read error. V and J are TRBV19 and TRBJ1-6; D not resolved. The length of the CDR3 is 10 residues. Germline values: CDR1 LNHDA, CDR2 SQIVND (reference sequence). The CDR3 bases are TGTGCCAGTAGGAGATCCGACCCGGAGTTT. Amino acids: CASRRSDPEF.

The chain couples TRBV27 to TRBJ1-1; maybe TRBD1 (6 bases). The CDR3 is 14 residues long. Germline V gene data show CDR1 as MNHEY and CDR2 as SMNVEV (reference sequence). V lost 2 bases, J lost 5 bases, and 12 bases lay in between. This chain's CDR3 is CASSLGGRVTEAFF. CDR3 nucleotides: TGTGCCAGCAGTTTAGGGGGGCGAGTTACTGAAGCTTTCTTT.

V is TRBV7-9 and J is TRBJ2-1, with D unclear. Germline assignment: CDR1 SEHNR and CDR2 FQNEAQ (reference sequence). This CDR3 contains 11 residues. V shed 5 bases and J shed 10 bases, with 9 bases lying between them. For the CDR3, the DNA is TGTGCCAGCAGCGAAAACCGCGAGCAGTTCTTC. Amino acids: CASSENREQFF.

This rearrangement joins TRBV19 to TRBJ2-2; 7 bases match TRBD1. V dropped 8 bases and J dropped 2; count of bases not matched to a gene: 8. This CDR3 comprises 15 residues. Germline V lookup: CDR1 LNHDA, CDR2 SQIVND (reference sequence). The CDR3 coding sequence is TGTGCCAGTCTCCCCGGGACAGTTAACACCGGGGAGCTGTTTTTT. Translation gives CASLPGTVNTGELFF.

With respect to this clone: This sample includes further DNA sequences coding for the same CDR3. The chain recombines TRBV2 with TRBJ2-7; D gene unclear. The CDR3 has 12 amino acids. The germline gives CDR1 SNHLY, CDR2 FYNNEI. The V end was cut by 3 bases, the J end by 1 base, with 4 bases between. CDR3 nucleotides: TGTGCCAGCAGTGATCGATCCTACGAGCAGTACTTC. This gives the protein CASSDRSYEQYF.

The V and J genes are TRBV6-5 and TRBJ2-7, with a weak D call TRBD1 (6 bases). The V gene's germline CDR1 is MNHEY and CDR2 SVGAGI. With 1 base removed from V and 6 bases from J, the gap between germline ends came to 16 bases. This CDR3 contains 15 residues. This chain's CDR3 is CASSYFGLQGGEQYF. In DNA form, the CDR3 reads TGTGCCAGCAGTTACTTCGGCTTACAGGGTGGCGAGCAGTACTTC.

The chain combines TRBV3-1 (or the pseudogene TRBV3-2) with TRBJ2-2; TRBD2 matches 9 bases. The trim removed 2 bases at V and 6 bases at J, leaving 1 base unmatched. The CDR3 loop spans 14 amino acids. Germline values: CDR1 LGHDT, CDR2 YNNKEL (reference sequence). This CDR3 is CASSQPSGAGELFF. The CDR3 DNA follows: TGTGCCAGCAGCCAACCTAGCGGGGCCGGGGAGCTGTTTTTT.

The rearrangement uses TRBV7-6 and TRBJ2-2; either TRBD1 or TRBD2 may fit D (5 bases each). Trimming cost V 0 bases and J 0 bases, with 5 bases left between them. The germline V gene has CDR1 SGHVS and CDR2 FNYEAQ. The CDR3 is 15 amino acids. The CDR3 nucleotides are TGTGCCAGCAGCTTAGCGGGGGCGAACACCGGGGAGCTGTTTTTT. This codes for CASSLAGANTGELFF.

The CDR3 DNA is TGCGCCAGCAGCTTTCCTATGGCTAGCGGGCCAATATCGAACACCGGGGAGCTGTTTTTT. Amino acid sequence: CASSFPMASGPISNTGELFF. This sequence joins TRBV4-1 and TRBJ2-2; 8 bases match TRBD2. Germline CDR1 MGHRA, CDR2 YSYEKL. J was trimmed by 0 bases and V by 5 bases; bases with no gene match: 17. The CDR3 totals 20 residues.

This clone was found a few times. The CDR3 is CASSLEGLGSNTIYF. The CDR3 DNA reads as TGTGCCAGCAGCCTAGAGGGACTGGGGTCTAACACCATATATTTT. The V gene is TRBV3-1 (or the pseudogene TRBV3-2), the J gene TRBJ1-3, with D perhaps TRBD1 (5 bases). This CDR3 has 15 residues. With 4 bases removed from V and 7 bases from J, the gap between germline ends came to 17 bases. Per germline, CDR1 LGHDT and CDR2 YNNKEL (reference sequence).

The rearrangement links TRBV6-5 to TRBJ1-1, with D perhaps matching TRBD1 (5 bases). Germline V gene sequence: CDR1 MNHEY, CDR2 SVGAGI. Trimming left V 9 bases short and J 0 bases short, with 14 bases between. CDR3 length equals 14 residues. CDR3 DNA: TGTGCCAGTAAATCAGGGACGATGAACACTGAAGCTTTCTTT. Translation: CASKSGTMNTEAFF.